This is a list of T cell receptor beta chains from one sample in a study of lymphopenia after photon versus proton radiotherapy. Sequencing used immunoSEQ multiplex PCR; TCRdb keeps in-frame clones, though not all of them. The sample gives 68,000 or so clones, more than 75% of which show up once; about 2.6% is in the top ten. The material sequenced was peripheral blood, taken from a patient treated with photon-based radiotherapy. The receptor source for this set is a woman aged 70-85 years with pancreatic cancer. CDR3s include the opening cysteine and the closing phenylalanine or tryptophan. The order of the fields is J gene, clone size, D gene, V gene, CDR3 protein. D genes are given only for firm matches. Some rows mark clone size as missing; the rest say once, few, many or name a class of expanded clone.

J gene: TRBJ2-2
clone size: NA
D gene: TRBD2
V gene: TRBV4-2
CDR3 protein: CASSNSLAGPTGELFF

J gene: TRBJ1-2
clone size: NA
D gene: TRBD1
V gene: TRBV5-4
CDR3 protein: CASSSGTGAFGGYTF

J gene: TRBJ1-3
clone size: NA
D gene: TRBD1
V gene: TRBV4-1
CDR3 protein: CASSLQASDRGLLVSGNTIYF

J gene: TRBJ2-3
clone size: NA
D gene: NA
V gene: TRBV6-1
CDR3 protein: CASSGEAGDTQYF

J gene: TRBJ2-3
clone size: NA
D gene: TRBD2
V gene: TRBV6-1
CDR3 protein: CASSETGTSGRLRTDTQYF

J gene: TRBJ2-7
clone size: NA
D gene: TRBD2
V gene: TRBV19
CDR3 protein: CASSMPGTNPSEQYF

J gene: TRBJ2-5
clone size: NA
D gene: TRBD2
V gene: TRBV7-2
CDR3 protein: CASITSGMAGETQYF

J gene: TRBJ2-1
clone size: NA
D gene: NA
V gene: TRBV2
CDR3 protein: CASSESSEQFF

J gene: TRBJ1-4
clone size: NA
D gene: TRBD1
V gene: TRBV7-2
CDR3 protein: CASSLATGLGEKLFF

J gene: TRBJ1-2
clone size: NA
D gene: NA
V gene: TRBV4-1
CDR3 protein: CASSQDPSGTLYGYTF

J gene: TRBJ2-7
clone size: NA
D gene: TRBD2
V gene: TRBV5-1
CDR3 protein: CASSSGTSGRDYEQYF

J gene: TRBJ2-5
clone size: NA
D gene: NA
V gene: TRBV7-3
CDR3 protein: CASSDRGGSETQYF

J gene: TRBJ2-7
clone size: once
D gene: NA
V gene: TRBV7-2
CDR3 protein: CASSSRGLREQYF

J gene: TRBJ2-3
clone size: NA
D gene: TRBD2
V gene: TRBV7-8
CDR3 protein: CASSSWDYRGTDTQYF

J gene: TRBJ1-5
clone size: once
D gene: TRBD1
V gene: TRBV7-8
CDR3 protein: CASSLIRGRGNQPQHF

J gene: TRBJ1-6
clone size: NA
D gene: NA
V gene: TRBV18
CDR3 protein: CASSPPTAISPLHF

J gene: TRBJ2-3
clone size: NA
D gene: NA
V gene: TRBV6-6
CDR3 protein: CASSYWRQNTQYF

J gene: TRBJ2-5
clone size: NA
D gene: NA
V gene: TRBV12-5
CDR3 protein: CASGSNPGDTSKYF